The next 28 T cell receptor beta chains were all read from a single sample in a study of OX40 agonist ivuxolimab in advanced cancers. Produced via immunoSEQ multiplex PCR; TCRdb's table is partial and in-frame only. The sample includes some 64,000 clones, roughly 90% of them seen just once. The specimen comprised CD4+ or CD8+ T cells sorted from blood, sampled in a trial of the OX40 agonist ivuxolimab. The receptors come from an adult with an advanced solid tumor such as melanoma, head and neck, liver or kidney cancer.

This chain links TRBV6-6 with TRBJ2-7; weak D call: TRBD1 (6 bases). CDR3 size: 15 residues. V was cut by 5 bases and J by 2 bases, with 16 bases left in between. CDR1 and CDR2 (germline): MNHNY, SVGAGI (reference sequence). The CDR3 DNA follows: TGTGCCAGCAGTCTACAGGGCGAGGGGGCCTACGAGCAGTACTTC. This translates into CASSLQGEGAYEQYF.

This clone was picked up a small number of times. The chain carries TRBV13 and TRBJ2-4; no clear D. V gave up 5 bases and J gave up 1 base, with 15 bases separating them. Germline CDR1 and CDR2: PRHDT and FYEKMQ (reference sequence). The CDR3 sequence is 16 residues long. CDR3 amino acids: CASSLPDPMAKNIQYF. Here the CDR3 DNA reads TGTGCCAGCAGCCTTCCTGACCCCATGGCCAAAAACATTCAGTACTTC.

The sample holds a few counts of this clone. This chain connects TRBV4-2 to TRBJ1-2; 7 bases are shared with TRBD1. Germline trimming cut 3 bases from V and 4 bases from J; bases unmatched to any gene: 5. Germline CDR1 is LGHNA and CDR2 is YNFKEQ. This CDR3 is 14 amino acids long. The DNA of the CDR3 is TGTGCCAGCAGCCAGATAGGGGACAGCTATGGCTACACCTTC. It encodes CASSQIGDSYGYTF.

The genes are TRBV10-3 and TRBJ1-1; the D is unclear. Germline V gene lookup returns CDR1 ENHRY and CDR2 SYGVKD. V was cut by 5 bases and J by 1 base, with 5 bases left in between. The CDR3 covers 12 residues. Here the CDR3 DNA reads TGTGCCATCAGTCCTTCGAACACTGAAGCTTTCTTT. Translation gives CAISPSNTEAFF.

This chain connects TRBV2 to TRBJ2-3; either TRBD1 or TRBD2 may supply D (5 bases each). Germline loops: CDR1 SNHLY, CDR2 FYNNEI. This CDR3 contains 14 residues. Trimming shortened V by 8 bases and J by 2 bases, and 14 bases separated the two germline ends. CDR3 residues: CASCRDRYTDTQYF. CDR3 sequence (DNA): TGTGCCAGCTGCCGGGACCGCTACACAGATACGCAGTATTTT.

The chain combines TRBV15 with TRBJ1-1; 9 bases match TRBD1. V lost 5 bases, J lost 8 bases, and 21 bases stayed unmatched. This CDR3 comprises 18 residues. Germline-derived CDR1 and CDR2 are LNHNV and YYDKDF (reference sequence). The CDR3 loop reads CATSPLGAYGTGITEAFF. The CDR3 DNA reads TGTGCCACCAGCCCACTCGGGGCCTACGGGACAGGGATTACAGAAGCTTTCTTT.

The V and J genes are TRBV28 and TRBJ2-5; no firm D call. Between the trimmed V and J ends, which lost 2 bases and 4 bases, there was a span of 17 bases. CDR3 length: 16 residues. Germline CDR1 is MDHEN and CDR2 is SYDVKM. The chain's CDR3 is CASSLMLSSVGETQYF. For the CDR3, the DNA is TGTGCCAGCAGTTTAATGCTATCGTCAGTAGGAGAGACCCAGTACTTC.

This clone was observed once. This rearrangement joins TRBV19 to TRBJ1-1; D is unresolved. V lost 1 base to trimming and J lost 6 bases, with 6 bases between them. The CDR3 is 12 amino acids. Germline V CDR1 and CDR2: LNHDA, SQIVND (reference sequence). Here the CDR3 reads CASSIGGPEAFF. The CDR3 DNA is TGTGCCAGTAGTATAGGAGGACCTGAAGCTTTCTTT.

The rearrangement links TRBV13 to TRBJ2-2; a weak D match, TRBD2 (6 bases). The CDR3 is made up of 14 amino acids. Germline values: CDR1 PRHDT, CDR2 FYEKMQ (reference sequence). Between the trimmed V and J ends, which lost 6 bases and 3 bases, there was a span of 11 bases. For the CDR3, the DNA is TGTGCCAGCAGGCCGGGGGTGGACACCGGGGAGCTGTTTTTT. This sequence encodes CASRPGVDTGELFF.

V is TRBV25-1 and J is TRBJ2-5, with 10 bases lining up with TRBD1. The J call may not be correct, given that the DNA end is closer to TRBJ2-7. The CDR3 extends over 14 amino acids. Germline V gives CDR1 MGHDK, CDR2 SYGVNS. Written as DNA, the CDR3 is TGTGCCTCATTGCCCTGGGACAGGGGCCACGAGCAGTACTTC. This translates into CASLPWDRGHEQYF.

The chain links TRBV5-1 to TRBJ2-1, with a tentative D call TRBD1 (6 bases). V dropped 0 bases and J dropped 2 bases, with 12 bases sitting between them. Germline-derived CDR1 and CDR2 are SGHRS and YFSETQ. The CDR3 consists of 16 residues. Here the CDR3 DNA reads TGCGCCAGCAGCTTGGACCAGGGGCGCACCTACAATGAGCAGTTCTTC. Residues: CASSLDQGRTYNEQFF.

This clone was detected a few times. V and J are TRBV20-1 and TRBJ1-1; 9 bases map to TRBD1. CDR3 length: 11 residues. J gave up 5 bases and V 5 bases, and 0 bases lay outside the gene matches. Germline V gene data show CDR1 as DFQATT and CDR2 as SNEGSKA (reference sequence). The DNA for the CDR3 is TGCAGTGCTGACAGGGGGACTGAAGCTTTCTTT. Translation gives CSADRGTEAFF.

The chain recombines TRBV5-6 with TRBJ2-1, with a tentative D call TRBD1 (6 bases). In germline, CDR1 is SGHDT, CDR2 YYEEEE. The V end was cut by 5 bases, the J end by 3 bases, with 21 bases between. This CDR3 has 17 residues. CDR3 nucleotide sequence: TGTGCCAGCAGTCCATCTAACAGGGATAGGCTCTACAATGAGCAGTTCTTC. Protein product: CASSPSNRDRLYNEQFF.

This clone came up a few times. J is TRBJ1-2 and V is TRBV6-5; perhaps TRBD1 as D (5 bases). The CDR3 runs 16 residues. From germline, CDR1 is MNHEY and CDR2 SVGAGI. Trimming removed 2 bases from V and 0 bases from J, with 13 bases in between. The CDR3 region is CASSYETERSNYGYTF. The CDR3 region has the DNA TGTGCCAGCAGTTACGAGACAGAACGATCTAACTATGGCTACACCTTC.

This chain connects TRBV4-1 to TRBJ2-7; 7 nucleotides agree with TRBD2. Germline V CDR1 and CDR2: MGHRA, YSYEKL. The CDR3 length is 15 residues. J gave up 1 base and V 1 base, and 4 bases lay outside the gene matches. The CDR3, as DNA: TGCGCCAGCAGCCAAGGGGGGGGTCCATCCTACGAGCAGTACTTC. Protein sequence: CASSQGGGPSYEQYF.

The gene calls are TRBV28 and TRBJ1-4; no clear D gene. Germline values: CDR1 MDHEN, CDR2 SYDVKM. V was trimmed by 2 bases and J by 0 bases, leaving 7 bases between them. The CDR3 loop spans 15 amino acids. The CDR3 nucleotides read TGTGCCAGCAGTTTAGGCGTCTCAACTAATGAAAAACTGTTTTTT. This gives the protein CASSLGVSTNEKLFF.

The J gene is TRBJ2-7, the V gene TRBV6-6; D is undetermined. The CDR3 runs to 12 residues. V was pared by 0 bases and J by 6 bases, with 6 bases between. From germline, CDR1 is MNHNY and CDR2 SVGAGI (reference sequence). CDR3 nucleotide sequence: TGTGCCAGCAGTTACTCGAACGGCGAGCAGTACTTC. Translation: CASSYSNGEQYF.

On this clone itself: A single base is all that separates this from a far larger clone, so a read error is likely. This chain links TRBV11-1 with TRBJ2-1; D ambiguous. Germline V lookup: CDR1 SGHAT, CDR2 FQDESV (reference sequence). V was pared by 2 bases and J by 6 bases, with 2 bases between. The CDR3 length is 11 residues. The CDR3 nucleotides are TGTGCCAGCAGCTTATCCAATGAGCAGTTCTTC. This codes for CASSLSNEQFF.

The gene calls are TRBV29-1 and TRBJ1-2; no clear D. Deletions cut 3 bases from V and 8 bases from J, with 7 bases between. The length of the CDR3 is 10 residues. Looked up from germline, CDR1 is SQVTM and CDR2 is ANQGSEA. The CDR3: CSVEGSGYTF. In DNA form, the CDR3 reads TGCAGCGTTGAGGGGTCGGGCTACACCTTC.

CDR3 DNA sequence: TGTGCCAGCAGTCCCTTGGCAGTGGCCGCTAACACTGAAGCTTTCTTT. Amino acid sequence: CASSPLAVAANTEAFF. This rearrangement joins TRBV28 to TRBJ1-1; D unresolved. The CDR3 extends over 16 amino acids. Trimming left V 5 bases short and J 2 bases short, with 18 bases between. From germline, CDR1 is MDHEN and CDR2 SYDVKM.

The chain couples TRBV5-4 to TRBJ1-1; D remains ambiguous. Per germline, CDR1 SGHNT and CDR2 YYREEE (reference sequence). V was trimmed by 4 bases and J by 0 bases, leaving 10 bases between them. This CDR3 contains 14 residues. The CDR3 reads CASSPPSLNTEAFF. Here the CDR3 DNA reads TGTGCCAGCAGCCCTCCGAGTCTGAACACTGAAGCTTTCTTT.

The chain joins TRBV7-6 to TRBJ1-1; D gene uncertain. Trimming stripped 2 bases from V and 4 bases from J, with 14 bases between. From germline, CDR1 is SGHVS and CDR2 FNYEAQ. There are 15 residues in the CDR3. Written as DNA, the CDR3 is TGTGCCAGCAGCTTATCTCTGGGGATGAGCACTGAAGCTTTCTTT. This gives the protein CASSLSLGMSTEAFF.

This chain joins TRBV27 and TRBJ1-5; D may be TRBD1 (6 bases). Looked up from germline, CDR1 is MNHEY and CDR2 is SMNVEV (reference sequence). The V end lost 3 bases, the J end lost 7 bases, and 10 bases lay between the germline ends. CDR3 length: 13 amino acids. The CDR3 region has the DNA TGTGCCAGCAGTTTTGGGGGGCACCAGCCCCAGCATTTT. It translates to CASSFGGHQPQHF.

The chain employs TRBV4-1 and TRBJ1-5; D may be TRBD1 (5 bases). V was pared by 1 base and J by 4 bases, with 11 bases between. Germline values: CDR1 MGHRA, CDR2 YSYEKL. The CDR3 consists of 15 residues. The CDR3 DNA sequence: TGCGCCAGCAGCCAAGTTCAGGGAGGAAATCAGCCCCAGCATTTT. Residues: CASSQVQGGNQPQHF.

J is TRBJ1-2 and V is TRBV27; 8 nucleotides align to TRBD1. The CDR3 is made up of 17 amino acids. After removal of 5 bases from V and 7 bases from J, the junction contained 18 bases not matched to a gene. Per the germline V gene, CDR1 is MNHEY and CDR2 is SMNVEV (reference sequence). The CDR3 sequence is CASSPYARQGRVGGYTF. DNA for the CDR3: TGTGCCAGCAGTCCTTATGCCCGACAGGGGAGGGTAGGTGGCTACACCTTC.

CDR3 sequence (DNA): TGTGCCAGCGCCGCGGGGACTCAATGGGACTATGGCTACACCTTC. As protein: CASAAGTQWDYGYTF. The rearrangement joins TRBV7-6 to TRBJ1-2; a weak D match, TRBD1 (5 bases). The germline CDR1 and CDR2 sequences are SGHVS and FNYEAQ. This CDR3 is built from 15 residues. Trimming left V 8 bases short and J 3 bases short, with 19 bases between.

The chain is built from TRBV7-9 and TRBJ1-1, with D perhaps TRBD1 (5 bases). The ends were cut back, 2 bases at V and 2 bases at J, with 9 bases in the middle. The CDR3 spans 14 residues. In germline, CDR1 is SEHNR, CDR2 FQNEAQ (reference sequence). CDR3 coding DNA: TGTGCCAGCAGCTTATTAGGGGATAACACTGAAGCTTTCTTT. Protein: CASSLLGDNTEAFF.

The J gene is TRBJ2-7, the V gene TRBV4-1, with 7 bases that match TRBD1. This CDR3 has 18 amino acids. Germline loops: CDR1 MGHRA, CDR2 YSYEKL. Trimming cost V 5 bases and J 4 bases; bases outside gene matches: 20. The DNA of the CDR3 is TGCGCCAGCAGCTTCCAACCCCCATCGGGACAGAGGGGATACGAGCAGTACTTC. It translates to CASSFQPPSGQRGYEQYF.